The T cell receptor beta chain under discussion was sequenced for a study of blood T cell repertoires in COVID-19. This clone was detected once. Produced via immunoSEQ multiplex PCR; TCRdb's table is partial and in-frame only. This sample carries roughly 160,000 clones, approximately 84% of them seen once, and the ten largest clones take around 9.9%. Germline V gives CDR1 MDHEN, CDR2 SYDVKM. This CDR3 is built from 15 residues. Trimming took off 7 bases at V and 0 bases at J, with 12 bases between the two ends. The source is a man between 65 and 80 years old with active or convalescent COVID-19. The sample comprised peripheral blood. V usage is TRBV28 and J usage is TRBJ2-2; tentative D call: TRBD2 (6 bases). This chain's CDR3 is CASIPGLPNTGELFF. Here the CDR3 DNA reads TGTGCCAGCATCCCGGGACTCCCGAACACCGGGGAGCTGTTTTTT.